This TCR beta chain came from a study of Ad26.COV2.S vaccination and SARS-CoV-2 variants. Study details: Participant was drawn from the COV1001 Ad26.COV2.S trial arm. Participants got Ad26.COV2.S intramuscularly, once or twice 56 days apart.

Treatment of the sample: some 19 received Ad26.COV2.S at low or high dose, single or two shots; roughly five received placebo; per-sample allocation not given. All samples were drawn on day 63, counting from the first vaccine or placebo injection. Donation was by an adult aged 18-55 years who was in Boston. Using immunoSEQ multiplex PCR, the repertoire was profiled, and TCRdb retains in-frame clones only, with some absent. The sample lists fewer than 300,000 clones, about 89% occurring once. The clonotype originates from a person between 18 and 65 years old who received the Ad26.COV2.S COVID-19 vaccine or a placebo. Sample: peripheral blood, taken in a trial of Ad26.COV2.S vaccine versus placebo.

CDR3 region: CASSQQTGPGSEAFF. CDR3 DNA sequence: TGCGCCAGCAGCCAACAAACAGGGCCGGGGTCTGAAGCTTTCTTT. V gene TRBV4-3 combines with J gene TRBJ1-1, with D possibly being TRBD1 (6 bases). Germline V lookup: CDR1 LGHNA, CDR2 YSLEER. Trimming removed 2 bases from V and 6 bases from J, with 16 bases in between. The CDR3 extends over 15 amino acids.